This TCR beta chain was observed in a study of cytomegalovirus exposure and HLA in healthy donors. Points from the study as a whole: The classifier was said to identify cytomegalovirus status with high specificity and sensitivity. According to the study, around 160 TCR beta chains were cytomegalovirus-associated.

V gave up 4 bases and J gave up 7 bases, with 12 bases separating them. This CDR3 region has 12 residues. Germline V gene lookup returns CDR1 SGHRS and CDR2 YFSETQ. The table lists this clone with a few counts. Its specificity is unknown. Sequencing was performed with immunoSEQ multiplex PCR; in TCRdb, only in-frame clones are kept and a portion is missing. The sample lists about 200,000 clones, around 87% occurring once. The chain couples TRBV5-1 to TRBJ2-7; D possibly corresponds to TRBD2 (6 bases). This TCR was sampled from a woman under 30 in good health and CMV-seropositive. The sample taken for sequencing was PBMCs. The CDR3 DNA follows: TGCGCCAGCAGCCCGCGGGGTGAGGAGCAGTACTTC. It is translated as CASSPRGEEQYF.